Detailed here is one T cell receptor (beta chain). Its specificity is not known. The CDR3 consists of 14 residues. CDR1 and CDR2 from the germline V gene are KGHSH and LQKENI. V lost 3 bases to trimming and J lost 0 bases, with 6 bases between them. Every patient underwent thyroid surgery untreated. These data are taken from a study of metastatic and nonmetastatic thyroid tumors. Looking at the study overall: Repertoires from malignant and benign thyroid patients were compared across blood and tumor or nodule tissue. Study outcomes and limitations: According to reports, the diversity of TCR beta was significantly higher in malignant thyroid tumors than in benign nodules, and this held in both blood and tumor samples.

Original data processing: For papillary thyroid cancer, a distant-metastasis classifier was constructed from CDR3 differences observed across clinicopathological groups. TCRdb reanalyzed the PCR reads via MiXCR. The V and J calls come from TCRdb's annotation, not from the publication. The sample lists about 26,000 clones; around a quarter were seen once. The sequencing sample was made of blood. V usage is TRBV18 and J usage is TRBJ1-3; no reliable D call. This TCR was recovered from a female donor with papillary thyroid cancer or a benign thyroid nodule (not recorded which). Some clones in this sample may be carry-over from other donors' samples. The CDR3: CASSPRNSGNTIYF. The CDR3 coding sequence is TGTGCCAGCTCACCTCGTAACTCTGGAAACACCATATATTTT.